This T cell receptor (beta chain) was retrieved from a study of T cells in Graves' hyperthyroidism and ophthalmopathy. General study results and limits: Most expanded thyroid clonotypes above 0.001 recurred in blood.

This clonotype was recorded many times. The antigen is unknown. RNA transcripts were the template for amplifying TCR beta CDR3 regions. HTBI primers were employed in a first-round RT-PCR of the TCR CDR3. MiXCR, applied by TCRdb to the multiplex PCR reads, yields one record per CDR3 protein. The sample holds around 110,000 distinct CDR3 sequences, approximately 15% seen once. Trimming shortened V by 5 bases and J by 10 bases, and 15 bases separated the two germline ends. CDR3 length: 12 residues. Germline V gene lookup returns CDR1 GTSNPN and CDR2 SVGIG (reference sequence). This chain connects TRBV30 to TRBJ2-1, with D unclear. The sample comprised blood. The receptor comes from a woman aged 45-65 years with Graves' hyperthyroidism. Here the CDR3 DNA reads TGTGCCTGGTCCGGGTCGGGTACCGAGCAGTTCTTC. The encoded protein is CAWSGSGTEQFF.